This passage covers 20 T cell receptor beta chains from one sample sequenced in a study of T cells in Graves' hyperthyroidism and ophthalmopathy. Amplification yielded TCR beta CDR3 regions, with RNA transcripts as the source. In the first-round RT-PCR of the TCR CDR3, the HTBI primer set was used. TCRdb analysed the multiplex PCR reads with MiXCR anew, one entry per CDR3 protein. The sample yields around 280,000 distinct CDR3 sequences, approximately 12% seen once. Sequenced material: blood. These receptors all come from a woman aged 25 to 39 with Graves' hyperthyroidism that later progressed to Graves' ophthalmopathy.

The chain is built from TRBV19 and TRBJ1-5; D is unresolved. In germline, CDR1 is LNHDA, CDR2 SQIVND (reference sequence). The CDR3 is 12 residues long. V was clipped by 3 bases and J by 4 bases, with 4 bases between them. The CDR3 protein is CASSMGNQPQHF. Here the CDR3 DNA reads TGTGCCAGTAGTATGGGAAATCAGCCCCAGCATTTT.

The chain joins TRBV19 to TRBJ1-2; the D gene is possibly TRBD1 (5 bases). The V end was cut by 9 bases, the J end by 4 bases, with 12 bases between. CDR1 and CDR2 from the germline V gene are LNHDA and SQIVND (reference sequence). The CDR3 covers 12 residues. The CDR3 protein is CASKTASYGYTF. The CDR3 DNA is TGTGCCAGCAAGACAGCCTCCTATGGCTACACCTTC.

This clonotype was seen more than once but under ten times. CDR3 loop: CASSPIGESREQYF. CDR3 bases: TGTGCCAGCTCACCAATAGGGGAATCTCGGGAGCAGTACTTC. The chain recombines TRBV18 with TRBJ2-7; perhaps TRBD1 as D (5 bases). There are 14 residues in the CDR3. Germline lookup yields CDR1 KGHSH and CDR2 LQKENI. Trimming took off 2 bases at V and 7 bases at J, with 15 bases between the two ends.

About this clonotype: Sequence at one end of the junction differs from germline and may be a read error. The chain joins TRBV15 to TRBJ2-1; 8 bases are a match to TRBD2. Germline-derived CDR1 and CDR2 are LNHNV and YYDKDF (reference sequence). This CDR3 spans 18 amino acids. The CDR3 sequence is CATSREAGGLSSYNGQFF. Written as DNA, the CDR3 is TGTGCCACCAGCAGAGAGGCGGGAGGCTTGAGCTCCTACAATGGGCAGTTCTTC.

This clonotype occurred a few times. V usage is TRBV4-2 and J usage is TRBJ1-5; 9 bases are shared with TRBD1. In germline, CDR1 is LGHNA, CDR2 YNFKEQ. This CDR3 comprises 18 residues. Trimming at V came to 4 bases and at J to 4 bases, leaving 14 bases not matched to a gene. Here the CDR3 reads CASSLGTGSGTLNQPQHF. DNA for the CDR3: TGTGCCAGCAGCCTGGGGACAGGGAGCGGAACATTAAATCAGCCCCAGCATTTT.

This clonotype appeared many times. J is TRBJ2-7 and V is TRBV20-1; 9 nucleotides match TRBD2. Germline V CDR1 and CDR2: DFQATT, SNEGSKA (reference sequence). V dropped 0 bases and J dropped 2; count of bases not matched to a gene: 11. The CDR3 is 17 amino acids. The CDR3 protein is CSARDPQGGRGTYEQYF. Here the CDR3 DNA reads TGCAGTGCTAGAGATCCACAGGGCGGGAGGGGGACCTACGAGCAGTACTTC.

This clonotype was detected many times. The CDR3 loop reads CASSPAQGESGYTF. CDR3 sequence (DNA): TGTGCCAGCTCACCTGCCCAGGGGGAGAGTGGCTACACCTTC. The chain couples TRBV18 to TRBJ1-2; TRBD1 matches 7 bases. The CDR3 is 14 amino acids. Germline CDR1 KGHSH, CDR2 LQKENI. The V segment lost 3 bases and the J segment 7 bases; nucleotides outside the gene matches: 8. Together with reference TRBV18 and TRBJ1-2, the CDR3 gives the full variable domain: NAGVMQNPRHLVRRRGQEARLRCSPMKGHSHVYWYRQLPEEGLKFMVYLQKENIIDESGMPKERFSAEFPKEGPSILRIQQVVRGDSAAYFCASSPAQGESGYTFGSGTRLTVV.

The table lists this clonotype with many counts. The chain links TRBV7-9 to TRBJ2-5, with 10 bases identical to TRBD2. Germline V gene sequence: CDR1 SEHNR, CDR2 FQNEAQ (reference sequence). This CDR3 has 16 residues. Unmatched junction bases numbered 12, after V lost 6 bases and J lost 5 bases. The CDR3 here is CASSRTGTSAAETQYF. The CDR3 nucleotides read TGTGCCAGCAGTCGAACCGGGACTAGCGCCGCCGAGACCCAGTACTTC.

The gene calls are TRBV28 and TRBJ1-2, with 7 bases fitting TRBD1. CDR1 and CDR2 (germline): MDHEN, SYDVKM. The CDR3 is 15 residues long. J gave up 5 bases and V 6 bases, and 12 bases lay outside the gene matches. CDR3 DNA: TGTGCCAGCAGAGTCACAGGGGCCGCGCTATATGGCTACACCTTC. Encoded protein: CASRVTGAALYGYTF.

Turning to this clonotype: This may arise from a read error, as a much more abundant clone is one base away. CDR3 sequence: CASSLVLAGGPAEAQYF. CDR3 coding DNA: TGTGCCAGCAGTTTGGTACTAGCGGGAGGGCCGGCAGAGGCCCAGTACTTC. The gene calls are TRBV28 and TRBJ2-5; 13 positions agree with TRBD2. The CDR3 has 17 amino acids. Germline CDR1 MDHEN, CDR2 SYDVKM. Supplemented by reference TRBV28 and TRBJ2-5, the full variable domain reads DVKVTQSSRYLVKRTGEKVFLECVQDMDHENMFWYRQDPGLGLRLIYFSYDVKMKEKGDIPEGYSVSREKKERFSLILESASTNQTSMYLCASSLVLAGGPAEAQYFGPGTRLLVL.

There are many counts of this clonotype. The CDR3 nucleotides read TGTGCCAGTAGCAGCTTCGCCGCGGGATTCACAGATACGCAGTATTTT. Its protein product is CASSSFAAGFTDTQYF. V usage is TRBV19 and J usage is TRBJ2-3; the D gene is possibly TRBD2 (6 bases). Deletions cut 6 bases from V and 2 bases from J, with 18 bases between. From germline, CDR1 is LNHDA and CDR2 SQIVND (reference sequence). This CDR3 spans 16 amino acids.

The CDR3 bases are TGTGCCAGTAGTATCGGGGGGAGAGGCACTGAAGCTTTCTTT. It encodes CASSIGGRGTEAFF. V and J are TRBV19 and TRBJ1-1; D might be TRBD1 (5 bases). From germline, CDR1 is LNHDA and CDR2 SQIVND (reference sequence). The CDR3 is made up of 14 amino acids. Trimming stripped 3 bases from V and 4 bases from J, with 12 bases between.

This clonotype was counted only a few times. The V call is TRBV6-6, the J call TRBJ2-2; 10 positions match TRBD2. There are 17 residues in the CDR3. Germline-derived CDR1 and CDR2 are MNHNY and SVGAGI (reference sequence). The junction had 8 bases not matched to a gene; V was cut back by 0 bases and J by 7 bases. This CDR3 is CASSYSTAGGPGGELFF. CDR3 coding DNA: TGTGCCAGCAGTTACTCGACAGCGGGAGGGCCAGGCGGGGAGCTGTTTTTT.

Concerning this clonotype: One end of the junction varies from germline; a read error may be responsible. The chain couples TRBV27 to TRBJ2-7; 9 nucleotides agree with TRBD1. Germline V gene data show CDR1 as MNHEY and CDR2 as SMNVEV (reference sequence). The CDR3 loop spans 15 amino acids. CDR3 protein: CASSLHRDRAYGQYF. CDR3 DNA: TGTGCCAGCAGTCTGCACCGGGACAGGGCCTACGGGCAGTACTTC.

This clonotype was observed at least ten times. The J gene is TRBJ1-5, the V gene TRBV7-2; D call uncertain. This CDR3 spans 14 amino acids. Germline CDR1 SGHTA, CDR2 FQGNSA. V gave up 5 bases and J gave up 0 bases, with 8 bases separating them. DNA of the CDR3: TGTGCCAGCAGCCCTTCAGTTAGCAATCAGCCCCAGCATTTT. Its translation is CASSPSVSNQPQHF. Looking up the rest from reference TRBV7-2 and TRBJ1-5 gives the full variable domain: GAGVSQSPSNKVTEKGKDVELRCDPISGHTALYWYRQSLGQGLEFLIYFQGNSAPDKSGLPSDRFSAERTGGSVSTLTIQRTQQEDSAVYLCASSPSVSNQPQHFGDGTRLSIL.

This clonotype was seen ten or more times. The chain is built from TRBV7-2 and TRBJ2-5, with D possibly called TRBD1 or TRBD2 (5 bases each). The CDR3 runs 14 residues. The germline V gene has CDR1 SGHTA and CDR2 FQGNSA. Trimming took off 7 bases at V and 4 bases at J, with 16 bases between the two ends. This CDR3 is CASNPSGATETQYF. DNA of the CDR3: TGTGCCAGCAACCCCTCCGGGGCCACAGAGACCCAGTACTTC. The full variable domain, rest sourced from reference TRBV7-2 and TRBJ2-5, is GAGVSQSPSNKVTEKGKDVELRCDPISGHTALYWYRQSLGQGLEFLIYFQGNSAPDKSGLPSDRFSAERTGGSVSTLTIQRTQQEDSAVYLCASNPSGATETQYFGPGTRLLVL.

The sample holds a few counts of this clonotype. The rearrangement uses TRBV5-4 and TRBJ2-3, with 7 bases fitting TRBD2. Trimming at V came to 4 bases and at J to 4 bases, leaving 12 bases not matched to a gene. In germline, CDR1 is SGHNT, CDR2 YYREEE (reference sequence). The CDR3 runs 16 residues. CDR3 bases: TGTGCCAGCAGCCCAACGTCGCGGGAGTTCGCAGATACGCAGTATTTT. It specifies CASSPTSREFADTQYF.

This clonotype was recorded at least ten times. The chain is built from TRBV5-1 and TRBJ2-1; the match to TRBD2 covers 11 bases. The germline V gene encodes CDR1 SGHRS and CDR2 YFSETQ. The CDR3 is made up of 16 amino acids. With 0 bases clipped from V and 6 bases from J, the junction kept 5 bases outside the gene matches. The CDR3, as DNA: TGCGCCAGCAGCTTGGCCTTCGGGACTAGCGGCAATGAGCAGTTCTTC. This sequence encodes CASSLAFGTSGNEQFF.

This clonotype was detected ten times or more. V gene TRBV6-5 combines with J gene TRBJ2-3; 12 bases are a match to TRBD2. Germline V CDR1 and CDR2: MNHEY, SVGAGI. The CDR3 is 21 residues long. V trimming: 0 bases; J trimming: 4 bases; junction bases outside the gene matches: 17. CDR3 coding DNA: TGTGCCAGCAGTTACTCGAGGGGACTTTCTAGCGGGAGGGCCCTCGCAGATACGCAGTATTTT. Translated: CASSYSRGLSSGRALADTQYF.

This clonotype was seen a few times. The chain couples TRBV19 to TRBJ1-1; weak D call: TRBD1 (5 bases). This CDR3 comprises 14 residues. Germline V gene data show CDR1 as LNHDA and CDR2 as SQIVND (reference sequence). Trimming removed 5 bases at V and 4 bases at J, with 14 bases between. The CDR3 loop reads CASSEGGEGTEAFF. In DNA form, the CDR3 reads TGTGCCAGTAGTGAGGGAGGGGAGGGCACTGAAGCTTTCTTT. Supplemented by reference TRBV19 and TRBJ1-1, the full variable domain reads DGGITQSPKYLFRKEGQNVTLSCEQNLNHDAMYWYRQDPGQGLRLIYYSQIVNDFQKGDIAEGYSVSREKKESFPLTVTSAQKNPTAFYLCASSEGGEGTEAFFGQGTRLTVV.